Below, 24 T cell receptor beta chains from the same sample are listed, as sequenced in a study of T-cell reconstitution after alpha-beta-depleted transplantation in children. Unique molecular identifiers tagged the TCRbeta library. MiXCR, run by TCRdb on the PCR reads, gives a single entry per CDR3 protein. The repertoire holds about 980,000 distinct CDR3 sequences, about 29% seen once, with more than 25% in the top ten. This material consisted of PBMCs, mostly from graft donor cells, taken 360 days after TCRalphabeta/CD19-depleted stem cell transplant. The receptors were sampled from a boy less than two years old who had a stem cell transplant for SCID, so the T cells may come from the graft donor.

V is TRBV6-5 and J is TRBJ2-3, with TRBD2 identical over 15 bases. CDR1 and CDR2 from the germline V gene are MNHEY and SVGAGI. The CDR3 totals 16 residues. Trimming took 0 bases from V and 8 from J; bases not matched to a gene: 3. The CDR3 reads CASSYSSGLAGGTQYF. CDR3 DNA: TGTGCCAGCAGTTACTCGTCGGGACTAGCGGGGGGTACGCAGTATTTT.

V gene TRBV4-1 combines with J gene TRBJ1-6; D unclear. CDR1 and CDR2 from the germline V gene are MGHRA and YSYEKL. Deletions cut 4 bases from V and 10 bases from J, with 11 bases between. CDR3 length: 13 residues. CDR3 protein: CASSLMIESPLHF. CDR3 DNA sequence: TGCGCCAGCAGCCTTATGATAGAATCACCCCTCCACTTT.

The genes are TRBV6-5 and TRBJ2-2, with 10 bases identical to TRBD1. Germline values: CDR1 MNHEY, CDR2 SVGAGI. This CDR3 has 17 amino acids. The V and J ends lost 4 bases and 2 bases, in that order; junction bases with no gene match: 7. This CDR3 is CASSWTRDRGNTGELFF. The CDR3 DNA reads as TGTGCCAGCAGTTGGACCCGGGACAGGGGTAACACCGGGGAGCTGTTTTTT.

The chain links TRBV20-1 to TRBJ2-7; maybe TRBD1 (5 bases). With 3 bases removed from V and 2 bases from J, the gap between germline ends came to 11 bases. Germline V gene data show CDR1 as DFQATT and CDR2 as SNEGSKA (reference sequence). CDR3 length: 13 amino acids. DNA for the CDR3: TGCAGTGCTAGTTCAGGGTCTGCCTACGAGCAGTACTTC. Translated, it gives CSASSGSAYEQYF.

This clonotype was seen a handful of times. CDR3 bases: TGTGCCAGCAGTTTAATGGGGACAGTCCAAGAGACCCAGTACTTC. Protein: CASSLMGTVQETQYF. The rearrangement links TRBV12-3 or TRBV12-4 to TRBJ2-5, with TRBD1 matching over 7 bases. The ends lost 2 bases at V and 1 base at J; junction bases unmatched: 4. The CDR3 is 15 amino acids.

This chain connects TRBV6-5 to TRBJ1-3, with D perhaps matching TRBD1 (6 bases). V was trimmed by 2 bases and J by 0 bases, leaving 11 bases between them. The CDR3 runs 16 residues. The germline CDR1 and CDR2 sequences are MNHEY and SVGAGI. The CDR3 reads CASSYSRGFSGNTIYF. In DNA form, the CDR3 reads TGTGCCAGCAGTTACAGCAGGGGCTTCTCTGGAAACACCATATATTTT.

V and J are TRBV6-1 and TRBJ2-2; D is undetermined. Trimming removed 8 bases from V and 5 bases from J, with 15 bases in between. In germline, CDR1 is MNHNS, CDR2 SASEGT. The CDR3 runs 14 residues. CDR3 protein: CASRWEGLTGELFF. CDR3 coding DNA: TGTGCCAGCCGGTGGGAAGGGTTAACCGGGGAGCTGTTTTTT.

This chain connects TRBV12-3 or TRBV12-4 to TRBJ1-1, with TRBD1 matching over 7 bases. This CDR3 has 14 residues. Trimming at V came to 6 bases and at J to 3 bases, leaving 7 bases not matched to a gene. This chain's CDR3 is CASRQGQEYTEAFF. CDR3 in DNA: TGTGCCAGCAGGCAAGGACAGGAGTACACTGAAGCTTTCTTT.

On this clonotype: Given the absence of the conserved phenylalanine or tryptophan at the CDR3 end, a read error is likely. V usage is TRBV5-1 and J usage is TRBJ2-5; tentative D call: TRBD2 (5 bases). CDR3 length: 16 amino acids. V lost 3 bases, J lost 1 base, and 16 bases lay in between. Germline V lookup: CDR1 SGHRS, CDR2 YFSETQ. CDR3 bases: TGCGCCAGCAGCTCCCTAGAACTAGTCCCCCAAGAGACCCAGTACTGC. Translating gives CASSSLELVPQETQYC.

The chain couples TRBV10-3 to TRBJ2-3, with a weak D call TRBD1 (6 bases). The CDR3 totals 14 residues. CDR1 ENHRY and CDR2 SYGVKD come from the germline V gene. V shed 6 bases and J shed 3 bases, with 13 bases lying between them. The CDR3 DNA follows: TGTGCCATCAGACCTCCGGGACAAACAGATACGCAGTATTTT. This sequence encodes CAIRPPGQTDTQYF.

The chain is built from TRBV20-1 and TRBJ1-1; TRBD1 is a possible D gene (6 bases). Looked up from germline, CDR1 is DFQATT and CDR2 is SNEGSKA (reference sequence). Trimming removed 2 bases at V and 5 bases at J, with 12 bases between. The CDR3 totals 13 residues. The CDR3 DNA reads as TGCAGTGCTAGATGGGGGGCGGTTACTGAAGCTTTCTTT. It yields the protein CSARWGAVTEAFF.

The rearrangement joins TRBV4-1 to TRBJ2-7; the D is unclear. V was pared by 2 bases and J by 2 bases, with 16 bases between. CDR1 is MGHRA, CDR2 YSYEKL, per germline. The CDR3 consists of 16 residues. For the CDR3, the DNA is TGCGCCAGCAGCCAAAAAGCGCCAGTGACAACCTACGAGCAGTACTTC. Translated: CASSQKAPVTTYEQYF.

This clonotype was seen only a few times. This chain connects TRBV6-1 to TRBJ2-4; D tentatively fits TRBD1 or TRBD2 (6 bases each). V was shortened by 6 bases and J by 6 bases, with 12 bases between the two germline ends. From germline, CDR1 is MNHNS and CDR2 SASEGT. CDR3 length: 13 residues. CDR3 in DNA: TGTGCCAGCAGGTCAACGGGGGCAAACATTCAGTACTTC. This codes for CASRSTGANIQYF.

This chain joins TRBV20-1 and TRBJ2-1; 8 nucleotides agree with TRBD2. Germline CDR1 and CDR2: DFQATT and SNEGSKA (reference sequence). V shed 5 bases and J 3 bases; nucleotides not matched to a gene: 6. CDR3 length: 14 amino acids. The CDR3 loop reads CSAERGTHYNEQFF. CDR3 sequence (DNA): TGCAGTGCTGAGCGGGGGACCCACTACAATGAGCAGTTCTTC.

This clonotype was seen only a few times. This chain connects TRBV18 to TRBJ2-5, with 7 bases fitting TRBD2. This CDR3 is built from 15 residues. Germline lookup yields CDR1 KGHSH and CDR2 LQKENI. The trim removed 2 bases at V and 2 bases at J, leaving 5 bases unmatched. CDR3 in amino acids: CASSPRGGDQETQYF. The CDR3 DNA reads TGTGCCAGCTCACCAAGGGGAGGGGATCAAGAGACCCAGTACTTC. The full variable domain, rest sourced from reference TRBV18 and TRBJ2-5, is NAGVMQNPRHLVRRRGQEARLRCSPMKGHSHVYWYRQLPEEGLKFMVYLQKENIIDESGMPKERFSAEFPKEGPSILRIQQVVRGDSAAYFCASSPRGGDQETQYFGPGTRLLVL.

This clonotype turned up a few times. V gene TRBV10-3 combines with J gene TRBJ2-1; possible D gene TRBD2, 6 bases. The CDR3 covers 13 residues. Trimming pared 3 bases from V and 12 bases from J, leaving 15 bases between. CDR1 is ENHRY and CDR2 is SYGVKD in the germline V gene. The CDR3 sequence is CAISERQAGGQFF. CDR3 nucleotides: TGTGCCATCAGTGAACGGCAGGCCGGGGGGCAGTTCTTC.

Only a few counts were recorded for this clonotype. The rearrangement uses TRBV20-1 and TRBJ2-3; 7 bases are a match to TRBD2. This CDR3 contains 17 residues. Trimming at V came to 0 bases and at J to 5 bases, leaving 14 bases not matched to a gene. Germline loops: CDR1 DFQATT, CDR2 SNEGSKA (reference sequence). For the CDR3, the DNA is TGCAGTGCTAGAGATTGGGGAGGACTAGACCGGGAAGATACGCAGTATTTT. Translating it yields CSARDWGGLDREDTQYF.

This clonotype has just a few counts. The rearrangement uses TRBV5-1 and TRBJ2-7; no clear D. The CDR3 consists of 14 residues. The germline V gene encodes CDR1 SGHRS and CDR2 YFSETQ. The V gene lost 3 bases and the J gene lost 0 bases, with 10 bases spanning the gap. The CDR3 sequence is CASSYLVSSYEQYF. The CDR3 nucleotides read TGCGCCAGCAGCTACCTAGTGAGCTCCTACGAGCAGTACTTC. Supplemented by reference TRBV5-1 and TRBJ2-7, the full variable domain reads KAGVTQTPRYLIKTRGQQVTLSCSPISGHRSVSWYQQTPGQGLQFLFEYFSETQRNKGNFPGRFSGRQFSNSRSEMNVSTLELGDSALYLCASSYLVSSYEQYFGPGTRLTVT.

J is TRBJ2-3 and V is TRBV7-3; a possible D gene is TRBD1 (5 bases). The CDR3 consists of 15 residues. Germline V CDR1 and CDR2: SGHTA, FQGTGA. V was pared by 5 bases and J by 0 bases, with 12 bases between. The CDR3 loop is CASSRDSTSTDTQYF. CDR3 bases: TGTGCCAGCAGCCGCGACAGTACTAGCACAGATACGCAGTATTTT.

The chain is built from TRBV12-3 or TRBV12-4 and TRBJ1-5, with 9 bases matching TRBD1. The CDR3 extends over 15 amino acids. Losses at the gene ends were 4 bases for V and 6 bases for J; bases not matched to a gene: 7. The CDR3 DNA is TGTGCCAGCAGTTCACAGGGGGCGCAGCGTCAGCCCCAGCATTTT. Amino acid sequence: CASSSQGAQRQPQHF.

V gene TRBV18 combines with J gene TRBJ2-7; a possible D gene is TRBD2 (5 bases). The CDR3 sequence is 14 residues long. Trimming took off 1 base at V and 2 bases at J, with 9 bases between the two ends. The germline CDR1 and CDR2 sequences are KGHSH and LQKENI. The CDR3 DNA follows: TGTGCCAGCTCACCACGGGGAGATACCTACGAGCAGTACTTC. It translates to CASSPRGDTYEQYF.

This rearrangement joins TRBV20-1 to TRBJ1-2; D is unresolved. The CDR3 contains 14 residues. Germline CDR1 and CDR2: DFQATT and SNEGSKA (reference sequence). V gave up 3 bases and J gave up 0 bases, with 11 bases separating them. In nucleotides, the CDR3 is TGCAGTGCTAGTCGGGTCAGAACTAACTATGGCTACACCTTC. Protein sequence: CSASRVRTNYGYTF.

The rearrangement links TRBV12-3 or TRBV12-4 to TRBJ2-2, with TRBD2 identical over 9 bases. The CDR3 consists of 17 residues. V was clipped by 6 bases and J by 5 bases; unmatched bases: 13. The CDR3 region has the DNA TGTGCCAGCAGCCCCGGGCAGCGGGGGGCTAAAACCGGGGAGCTGTTTTTT. Residues: CASSPGQRGAKTGELFF.

A few counts support this clonotype. The chain combines TRBV5-1 with TRBJ2-5, with D possibly being TRBD1 (6 bases). There are 16 residues in the CDR3. Germline assignment: CDR1 SGHRS and CDR2 YFSETQ. The germline V and J ends were trimmed by 4 bases and 5 bases, with 21 bases remaining between them. The CDR3 DNA is TGCGCCAGCAGCCAAAAACCGGGACACCAAGCGGAGACCCAGTACTTC. The encoded protein is CASSQKPGHQAETQYF.